This TCR beta chain came from a study of cytomegalovirus exposure and HLA in healthy donors. Regarding the study as a whole: Sequencing depth roughly uniform across donors was assumed in presence/absence analyses. TCR beta V- and J-gene trimming was later associated with a missense DCLRE1C variant. TCR beta sequences reportedly predicted most subjects' HLA-A and HLA-B alleles accurately. There were some V segments, including TRBV6-2 and TRBV6-3, excluded as indistinguishable.

The PCR used 60 Vbeta and 13 Jbeta primers. The table came from immunoSEQ multiplex PCR; TCRdb's copy has only in-frame clones and leaves some out. Here the sample spans 150,000 to 180,000 clones, approximately 81% being singletons. In regard to this clone: Its matching antigen is unknown.

The germline V gene has CDR1 SGHTA and CDR2 FQGNSA. The trim removed 5 bases at V and 4 bases at J, leaving 8 bases unmatched. This CDR3 comprises 17 residues. The genes are TRBV7-2 and TRBJ2-1; the match to TRBD2 covers 13 bases. This clonotype originated in a man younger than 30 in good health and CMV-seronegative. Sequenced input: PBMCs. The CDR3 coding sequence is TGTGCCAGCAGCCGCCTTGGACTAGCGGGAGTTTACAATGAGCAGTTCTTC. The encoded protein is CASSRLGLAGVYNEQFF.